Shown below are 5 T cell receptor beta chains from a single sample sequenced in a study of blood T cell repertoires in COVID-19. Profiling relied on immunoSEQ multiplex PCR, and the TCRdb table lists in-frame clones only, not all of them. The repertoire has 90,000 to 100,000 clones, over 75% of them found once; the top ten carry approximately 12%. The sequencing input was peripheral blood. The receptors derive from a woman aged 80 or older with acute or convalescent COVID-19.

This chain joins TRBV5-1 and TRBJ2-3; TRBD2 aligns across 8 bases. V lost 3 bases and J lost 2; bases outside the gene matches: 5. The length of the CDR3 is 15 residues. Germline CDR1 reads SGHRS; CDR2 reads YFSETQ. The CDR3 protein is CASSSQTSATDTQYF. CDR3 coding DNA: TGCGCCAGCAGCTCCCAGACTAGCGCCACAGATACGCAGTATTTT.

Here the CDR3 reads CASRSQGSGNTIYF. The CDR3 nucleotides are TGTGCCAGTAGATCACAGGGCTCTGGAAACACCATATATTTT. This chain uses TRBV19 with TRBJ1-3; a weak D match, TRBD1 (6 bases). Germline CDR1 and CDR2: LNHDA and SQIVND (reference sequence). The CDR3 loop spans 14 amino acids. V was clipped by 6 bases and J by 0 bases, with 9 bases between them.

The rearrangement joins TRBV2 to TRBJ2-7; D perhaps matches TRBD1 (5 bases). This CDR3 contains 12 residues. Between the trimmed V and J ends, which lost 4 bases and 6 bases, there was a span of 10 bases. Germline V gives CDR1 SNHLY, CDR2 FYNNEI. CDR3 sequence: CASSVAGSEQYV. The CDR3 DNA reads as TGTGCCAGCAGTGTGGCAGGGTCCGAGCAGTACGTC.

The chain has TRBV27 and TRBJ2-5; possibly TRBD2 for D (6 bases). Per the germline V gene, CDR1 is MNHEY and CDR2 is SMNVEV (reference sequence). Trimming removed 2 bases at V and 5 bases at J, with 18 bases between. This CDR3 comprises 16 residues. This CDR3 is CASSLGRGLGEETQYF. CDR3 DNA: TGTGCCAGCAGTTTAGGTAGGGGACTCGGGGAGGAGACCCAGTACTTC.

The chain is built from TRBV7-2 and TRBJ1-1; the D gene is possibly TRBD1 (5 bases). CDR1 and CDR2 (germline): SGHTA, FQGNSA. This CDR3 has 13 amino acids. Trimming took off 4 bases at V and 5 bases at J, with 11 bases between the two ends. CDR3 region: CASSSQGRTEAFF. CDR3 sequence (DNA): TGTGCCAGCAGCTCTCAGGGAAGAACTGAAGCTTTCTTT.